These T cell receptor beta chains were read from a single sample in a study. A single record per CDR3 protein comes from TCRdb applying MiXCR to the 5' RACE reads. The table lists roughly 20,000 distinct CDR3 sequences, roughly 33% of them singletons, with roughly 2.4% in the top ten. Sequencing was done on a sample of tumor-infiltrating naive CD4+ T cells sorted from the breast tumor. The receptors derive from a female donor with breast cancer. CDR3s include the opening cysteine and the closing phenylalanine or tryptophan. Fields, in order: D gene, V gene, clone size, J gene, CDR3 DNA, CDR3 protein. D genes are given only for firm matches. Size values are once, few and many counts, or a class for expanded clones, and some rows have none.

D: TRBD1; V: TRBV7-3; size: NA; J: TRBJ1-1; DNA: TGTGCCAGCAGCTTAACTGCGGACAGGACTGGCACTGAAGCTTTCTTT; CDR3: CASSLTADRTGTEAFF
D: TRBD1; V: TRBV20-1; size: medium-sized; J: TRBJ1-5; DNA: TGCAGTGCCTCCAGACAGGGGATTACACACCAGCCCCAGCATTTT; CDR3: CSASRQGITHQPQHF
D: NA; V: TRBV20-1; size: many; J: TRBJ1-2; DNA: TGCAGTGCTAGCAGGGACGGACCGGGGGTCGGCTACACCTTC; CDR3: CSASRDGPGVGYTF
D: NA; V: TRBV15; size: once; J: TRBJ2-3; DNA: TGTGCCACCAGCAGAGGGGCGAATACAGATACGCAGTATTTT; CDR3: CATSRGANTDTQYF
D: NA; V: TRBV5-1; size: medium-sized; J: TRBJ2-3; DNA: TGCGCCAGCAGCGGGAGCACAGATACGCAGTATTTT; CDR3: CASSGSTDTQYF
D: NA; V: TRBV5-1; size: medium-sized; J: TRBJ1-2; DNA: TGCGCCAGCAGGGAGTCAGGGCTTTATGGCTACACCTTC; CDR3: CASRESGLYGYTF
D: NA; V: TRBV5-1; size: NA; J: TRBJ2-7; DNA: TGCGCCAGCAGCATTCACCGACAGGCGGGGGACTCCTACGAGCAGTACTTC; CDR3: CASSIHRQAGDSYEQYF
D: TRBD2; V: TRBV6-1; size: once; J: TRBJ2-1; DNA: TGTGCCATCCCAACTAGCGGGTACAATGAGCAGTTCTTC; CDR3: CAIPTSGYNEQFF
D: TRBD2; V: TRBV12-3/TRBV12-4; size: few; J: TRBJ2-3; DNA: TGTGCCAGCAGTTTAGATTCTAGCGGGAGGACAGATACGCAGTATTTT; CDR3: CASSLDSSGRTDTQYF
D: NA; V: TRBV5-1; size: NA; J: TRBJ1-1; DNA: TGCGCCAGCAGGGGGGTGAACACTGAAGCTTTCTTT; CDR3: CASRGVNTEAFF
D: NA; V: TRBV7-9; size: once; J: TRBJ2-7; DNA: TGTGCCAGCACCTCCGGAGGCTTAGCCTACGAGCAGTACTTC; CDR3: CASTSGGLAYEQYF
D: TRBD1; V: TRBV7-2; size: medium-sized; J: TRBJ1-1; DNA: TGTGCCAGCAGCGTACAGGGGGACACGGTATATGAAGCTTTCTTT; CDR3: CASSVQGDTVYEAFF
D: NA; V: TRBV12-3/TRBV12-4; size: many; J: TRBJ2-7; DNA: TGTGCCAGCACCTACGGGACAGCGGGTTACGAGCAGTACTTC; CDR3: CASTYGTAGYEQYF
D: TRBD2; V: TRBV6-5; size: few; J: TRBJ2-1; DNA: TGTGCCAGCAGCCCTAAGGGACTAGCGGGAAAACGGGTGTTCTTC; CDR3: CASSPKGLAGKRVFF
D: NA; V: TRBV30; size: many; J: TRBJ2-1; DNA: TGTGCCTGGAGTGAAGGGGTTGGGTACAATGAGCAGTTCTTC; CDR3: CAWSEGVGYNEQFF
D: TRBD2; V: TRBV7-3; size: NA; J: TRBJ2-1; DNA: TGTGCCAGCAGCTTCTCGGGAGGTTCCTACAATGAGCAGTTCTTC; CDR3: CASSFSGGSYNEQFF
D: NA; V: TRBV11-2; size: NA; J: TRBJ1-3; DNA: TGTGCCAGCAGCTTAGGGGGGGCTGGAAACACCATATATTTT; CDR3: CASSLGGAGNTIYF
D: NA; V: TRBV4-2; size: NA; J: TRBJ2-1; DNA: TGTGCCAGCAGCCAAGAGTCCTACAATGAGCAGTTCTTC; CDR3: CASSQESYNEQFF
D: NA; V: TRBV7-8; size: NA; J: TRBJ1-3; DNA: TGTGCCAGCAGGTTTACAGGGAGCCCTGGAAACCCCATATATTTT; CDR3: CASRFTGSPGNPIYF
D: TRBD1; V: TRBV4-1; size: medium-sized; J: TRBJ2-1; DNA: TGCGCCAGCAGCCGCCGGGACAGGGAGGCTCAGGAGCAGTTCTTC; CDR3: CASSRRDREAQEQFF
D: TRBD1; V: TRBV25-1; size: many; J: TRBJ2-1; DNA: TGTGCCAGCACCGGACAGGGGGATTACAATGAGCAGTTCTTC; CDR3: CASTGQGDYNEQFF
D: NA; V: TRBV5-1; size: many; J: TRBJ1-1; DNA: TGCGCCAGCAGCTACCAGCAGAACACTGAAGCTTTCTTT; CDR3: CASSYQQNTEAFF
D: NA; V: TRBV12-3/TRBV12-4; size: NA; J: TRBJ2-1; DNA: TGTGCCAGCACCTACGGACTATCTTCCTACAATGAGCAGTTCTTC; CDR3: CASTYGLSSYNEQFF
D: NA; V: TRBV29-1; size: many; J: TRBJ2-1; DNA: TGCAGCGTTGAAAGGGCGGGCAATGAGCAGTTCTTC; CDR3: CSVERAGNEQFF
D: NA; V: TRBV5-1; size: many; J: TRBJ1-1; DNA: TGCGCCAGCAGCTACCCCGCTGGGGCCGCACATAAGGGAAACACTGAAGCTTTCTTT; CDR3: CASSYPAGAAHKGNTEAFF
D: TRBD2; V: TRBV5-1; size: few; J: TRBJ2-1; DNA: TGCGCCAGCAGGACCGGGACTAGCGGGGGGACCAGCTCCTACAATGAGCAGTTCTTC; CDR3: CASRTGTSGGTSSYNEQFF
D: TRBD2; V: TRBV20-1; size: many; J: TRBJ2-5; DNA: TGCAGTGCTCGGACTAGCGCAGAGACCCAGTACTTC; CDR3: CSARTSAETQYF
D: TRBD1; V: TRBV20-1; size: NA; J: TRBJ1-5; DNA: TGCAGTGCTTCCTCGCCAGGGGGAGCTAATCAGCCCCAGCATTTT; CDR3: CSASSPGGANQPQHF
D: TRBD1; V: TRBV5-1; size: few; J: TRBJ2-1; DNA: TGCGCCAGCAGCCCCGGGACAGGGTGGGGAGGGGACTCCTACAATGAGCAGTTCTTC; CDR3: CASSPGTGWGGDSYNEQFF
D: TRBD2; V: TRBV2; size: few; J: TRBJ2-1; DNA: TGTGCCAGCAGTGAAAGGGGACTAGCCCACAATGAGCAGTTCTTC; CDR3: CASSERGLAHNEQFF
D: TRBD2; V: TRBV24-1; size: many; J: TRBJ2-1; DNA: TGTGCCACCAGTGACCAAAGGACTAGCGAAGTCGATGAGCAGTTCTTC; CDR3: CATSDQRTSEVDEQFF
D: TRBD1; V: TRBV10-3; size: many; J: TRBJ1-5; DNA: TGTGCCATCAGTGAGACAGGGGGCCGGGCTCAGCCCCAGCATTTT; CDR3: CAISETGGRAQPQHF
D: NA; V: TRBV5-1; size: few; J: TRBJ2-7; DNA: TGCGCCAGCAGCTTGGCCGGACCCCGCTACGAGCAGTACTTC; CDR3: CASSLAGPRYEQYF
D: TRBD2; V: TRBV24-1; size: many; J: TRBJ2-1; DNA: TGTGCCACCAGTGATACTAGCGGGAGGACCTACAATGAGCAGTTCTTC; CDR3: CATSDTSGRTYNEQFF
D: NA; V: TRBV12-3/TRBV12-4; size: few; J: TRBJ2-7; DNA: TGTGCCAGCAGTACCCAGGCCAACGAGCAGTACTTC; CDR3: CASSTQANEQYF
D: TRBD2; V: TRBV7-9; size: few; J: TRBJ2-1; DNA: TGTGCCAGCAGCTTGCCCGGCGGGAGGGCCAACAATGAGCAGTTCTTC; CDR3: CASSLPGGRANNEQFF